Presented here are 24 T cell receptor beta chains from one specimen sequenced in a study of T cells in Graves' hyperthyroidism and ophthalmopathy. The investigators amplified TCR beta CDR3 regions from RNA transcripts. The HTBI primer set served for first-round RT-PCR of the TCR CDR3. TCRdb processed the multiplex PCR reads anew with MiXCR; each CDR3 protein has one entry. The data hold 200,000 to 300,000 distinct CDR3 sequences, with over 15% observed a single time. Sequencing was done on a sample of blood. These TCRs come from a woman aged 18-29 years with Graves' ophthalmopathy.

This clonotype has a count of ten or more. This rearrangement joins TRBV5-4 to TRBJ2-3; 13 positions agree with TRBD2. Germline CDR1 reads SGHNT; CDR2 reads YYREEE (reference sequence). The CDR3 is made up of 16 amino acids. With V trimmed by 4 bases and J by 2 bases, 4 bases remained unmatched. The CDR3 DNA is TGTGCCAGCAGCATACTAGCGGGGGGGACCACAGATACGCAGTATTTT. Protein sequence: CASSILAGGTTDTQYF.

In this sample, this clonotype turned up many times. V is TRBV7-2 and J is TRBJ1-2; 10 positions match TRBD1. Germline trimming cut 3 bases from V and 1 base from J; bases unmatched to any gene: 2. Germline loops: CDR1 SGHTA, CDR2 FQGNSA. CDR3 length equals 15 residues. Here the CDR3 DNA reads TGTGCCAGCAGCTTCGGGACAGGGGATAACTATGGCTACACCTTC. This gives the protein CASSFGTGDNYGYTF.

This clonotype was detected many times. This sequence joins TRBV11-2 and TRBJ2-1; 16 bases map to TRBD2. CDR1 is SGHAT, CDR2 FQNNGV, per germline. The V segment lost 4 bases and the J segment 5 bases; nucleotides outside the gene matches: 5. The CDR3 covers 17 residues. CDR3 coding DNA: TGTGCCAGCAGCTCCGGGACTAGCGGGAGGGCTCACAATGAGCAGTTCTTC. Its translation is CASSSGTSGRAHNEQFF.

This clonotype was recorded many times. This chain joins TRBV20-1 and TRBJ2-1; D call uncertain. Germline V gene lookup returns CDR1 DFQATT and CDR2 SNEGSKA (reference sequence). The CDR3 has 12 residues. The V gene lost 3 bases and the J gene lost 13 bases, with 16 bases spanning the gap. CDR3 sequence reads: CSASGWPGSQFF. DNA of the CDR3: TGCAGTGCTAGTGGGTGGCCAGGCAGTCAGTTCTTC.

There are many counts of this clonotype. This chain connects TRBV27 to TRBJ1-1, with D perhaps matching TRBD1 (5 bases). Germline loops: CDR1 MNHEY, CDR2 SMNVEV (reference sequence). The CDR3 is made up of 13 amino acids. V dropped 3 bases and J dropped 6 bases, with 11 bases sitting between them. For the CDR3, the DNA is TGTGCCAGCAGTTTGGGTCCGGGGCCTGAAGCTTTCTTT. Translating gives CASSLGPGPEAFF.

This clonotype was observed many times. This chain joins TRBV3-1 and TRBJ2-5, with 10 positions matching TRBD2. This CDR3 has 16 amino acids. Germline V gene lookup returns CDR1 LGHDT and CDR2 YNNKEL (reference sequence). V shed 1 base, J shed 6 bases, and the junction held 8 bases outside the gene matches. The CDR3 is CASSQVSLAGVQTQYF. The DNA for the CDR3 is TGTGCCAGCAGCCAAGTCTCTCTAGCGGGGGTTCAGACCCAGTACTTC.

This clonotype was detected only a few times. A read error is possible here, since a much larger clone lies one base away. For the CDR3, the DNA is TGTGCCAGCAGCTTAGCTACGGGGGCGAACATTCAGTACTTC. Translating gives CASSLATGANIQYF. This rearrangement joins TRBV11-2 to TRBJ2-4, with D perhaps being TRBD1 or TRBD2 (6 bases each). The germline V and J ends were trimmed by 1 base and 7 bases, with 11 bases remaining between them. This CDR3 contains 14 residues. Germline CDR1 is SGHAT and CDR2 is FQNNGV.

Many counts were recorded for this clonotype. The chain couples TRBV7-9 to TRBJ1-1; D gene ambiguous. CDR1 is SEHNR and CDR2 is FQNEAQ in the germline V gene (reference sequence). This CDR3 comprises 12 residues. V lost 5 bases and J lost 6, with 10 bases in between. The CDR3 loop reads CASSLPRSEAFF. The CDR3 DNA sequence: TGTGCCAGCAGCCTTCCCAGGTCTGAAGCTTTCTTT.

The chain has TRBV30 and TRBJ2-1; 7 nucleotides agree with TRBD2. Germline V gene data show CDR1 as GTSNPN and CDR2 as SVGIG (reference sequence). This CDR3 region has 12 residues. V shed 5 bases and J 8 bases; nucleotides not matched to a gene: 6. CDR3 sequence: CAWGGGSDEQFF. The CDR3 DNA reads as TGTGCCTGGGGGGGGGGGTCGGATGAGCAGTTCTTC. Full variable domain (outside the CDR3, taken from reference TRBV30 and TRBJ2-1): SQTIHQWPATLVQPVGSPLSLECTVEGTSNPNLYWYRQAAGRGLQLLFYSVGIGQISSEVPQNLSASRPQDRQFILSSKKLLLSDSGFYLCAWGGGSDEQFFGPGTRLTVL.

This clonotype was counted ten times or more. This chain uses TRBV20-1 with TRBJ2-3; 13 bases align to TRBD2. Per germline, CDR1 DFQATT and CDR2 SNEGSKA (reference sequence). This CDR3 comprises 16 residues. With V trimmed by 5 bases and J by 2 bases, 7 bases remained unmatched. This chain's CDR3 is CSAQPTSGRLTDTQYF. CDR3 sequence (DNA): TGCAGTGCTCAGCCGACTAGCGGGAGGCTCACAGATACGCAGTATTTT.

This clonotype has at least ten counts. The rearrangement joins TRBV5-5 to TRBJ1-5; D not resolved. Between the trimmed V and J ends, which lost 3 bases and 5 bases, there was a span of 18 bases. The CDR3 has 16 amino acids. Germline V gene sequence: CDR1 SGHKS, CDR2 YYEKEE (reference sequence). In nucleotides, the CDR3 is TGTGCCAGCAGCTGGCAGACACCGTCCGGGTATCAGCCCCAGCATTTT. Protein sequence: CASSWQTPSGYQPQHF. The whole variable domain, remainder taken from reference TRBV5-5 and TRBJ1-5, is DAGVTQSPTHLIKTRGQQVTLRCSPISGHKSVSWYQQVLGQGPQFIFQYYEKEERGRGNFPDRFSARQFPNYSSELNVNALLLGDSALYLCASSWQTPSGYQPQHFGDGTRLSIL.

This clonotype was seen a few times. A read error may produce the germline difference seen at one junction end. The chain is built from TRBV7-8 and TRBJ2-2; D is ambiguous. The CDR3 covers 13 residues. The V gene's germline CDR1 is SGHVS and CDR2 FQNEAQ. CDR3 bases: TGTGCCATCACCCAAGGGTACACCGAGGAGCTGTTTTTT. Translated: CAITQGYTEELFF.

V usage is TRBV6-1 and J usage is TRBJ1-3, with 7 nucleotides matching TRBD1. Germline CDR1 reads MNHNS; CDR2 reads SASEGT. After removal of 7 bases from V and 1 base from J, the junction contained 4 bases not matched to a gene. The CDR3 sequence is 14 residues long. Here the CDR3 reads CASNSTGSGNTIYF. In DNA, the CDR3 is TGTGCCAGCAATTCGACAGGGTCTGGAAACACCATATATTTT.

This clonotype showed up many times. The chain recombines TRBV28 with TRBJ1-2, with D uncertain. The germline gives CDR1 MDHEN, CDR2 SYDVKM. CDR3 length equals 14 residues. Trimming shortened V by 6 bases and J by 0 bases, and 11 bases separated the two germline ends. The chain's CDR3 is CASRSPGANYGYTF. In DNA, the CDR3 is TGTGCCAGCAGATCACCGGGAGCTAACTATGGCTACACCTTC.

In this sample, this clonotype turned up many times. CDR3: CASSPEGHPYEQYF. The CDR3 coding sequence is TGTGCCAGCAGCCCAGAGGGACACCCCTACGAGCAGTACTTC. The rearrangement joins TRBV9 to TRBJ2-7, with a possible D match to TRBD1 (6 bases). Germline V gives CDR1 SGDLS, CDR2 YYNGEE. V gave up 4 bases and J gave up 2 bases, with 13 bases separating them. The CDR3 covers 14 residues. Based on the CDR3 plus reference TRBV9 and TRBJ2-7, the full variable domain is DSGVTQTPKHLITATGQRVTLRCSPRSGDLSVYWYQQSLDQGLQFLIQYYNGEERAKGNILERFSAQQFPDLHSELNLSSLELGDSALYFCASSPEGHPYEQYFGPGTRLTVT.

This clonotype was found many times. The chain carries TRBV20-1 and TRBJ2-5, with 7 bases matching TRBD1. The CDR3 has 14 amino acids. The V gene end was trimmed by 4 bases and the J gene end by 8 bases; junction bases not matched to a gene: 13. Per the germline V gene, CDR1 is DFQATT and CDR2 is SNEGSKA (reference sequence). CDR3 loop: CSAKADRELTTQYF. CDR3 in DNA: TGCAGTGCTAAAGCTGACAGGGAGCTTACCACCCAGTACTTC.

This clonotype has ten or more counts. CDR3 nucleotides: TGTGCCAGCAGCGGACCAAGGAGCAATCAGCCCCAGCATTTT. It yields the protein CASSGPRSNQPQHF. The chain employs TRBV12-3 or TRBV12-4 and TRBJ1-5; no clear D. This CDR3 region has 14 residues. Between the trimmed V and J ends, which lost 6 bases and 1 base, there was a span of 10 bases.

This clonotype was seen repeatedly, ten times or more. The rearrangement uses TRBV9 and TRBJ2-3; no definite D call. V gave up 0 bases and J gave up 2 bases, with 7 bases separating them. Germline lookup yields CDR1 SGDLS and CDR2 YYNGEE. The length of the CDR3 is 14 residues. CDR3 in amino acids: CASSVGLATDTQYF. CDR3 in DNA: TGTGCCAGCAGCGTAGGGCTTGCCACAGATACGCAGTATTTT.

Many counts were recorded for this clonotype. The chain has TRBV6-2 or TRBV6-3 and TRBJ2-7; the D is unclear. Germline assignment: CDR1 MNHEY and CDR2 SVGEGT. V was shortened by 8 bases and J by 4 bases, with 21 bases between the two germline ends. The CDR3 has 15 residues. CDR3 sequence: CASLRLRVSFYEQYF. DNA of the CDR3: TGTGCCAGCTTAAGGCTACGTGTGTCCTTTTACGAGCAGTACTTC.

A note on this clonotype: This could be a read error, since a much larger clone is one nucleotide away. This CDR3 fails to terminate in the conserved phenylalanine or tryptophan, so it likely reflects a read error. The genes are TRBV19 and TRBJ2-1; the D is unclear. This CDR3 is built from 12 residues. The germline gives CDR1 LNHDA, CDR2 SQIVND (reference sequence). The V gene lost 7 bases and the J gene lost 0 bases, with 4 bases spanning the gap. In DNA, the CDR3 is TGTGCCAGTATGGGCTCCTACAATGAGCAGTTCCTC. This encodes CASMGSYNEQFL.

This clonotype was recorded many times. The chain has TRBV5-1 and TRBJ2-1; 7 bases agree with TRBD1. Looked up from germline, CDR1 is SGHRS and CDR2 is YFSETQ. The CDR3 covers 18 residues. Trimming took 0 bases from V and 6 from J; bases not matched to a gene: 15. The DNA for the CDR3 is TGCGCCAGCAGCTTGGGGGTGAGGAGGACAGGTCGCGGCAATGAGCAGTTCTTC. This sequence encodes CASSLGVRRTGRGNEQFF.

Ten or more counts support this clonotype. The chain has TRBV4-1 and TRBJ2-3, with TRBD2 as a possible D gene (6 bases). The length of the CDR3 is 15 residues. V lost 4 bases, J lost 0 bases, and 11 bases lay in between. Germline CDR1 MGHRA, CDR2 YSYEKL. DNA of the CDR3: TGCGCCAGCAGCCCGGGGACTGCTAGCACAGATACGCAGTATTTT. Translation: CASSPGTASTDTQYF.

This clonotype was recorded at least ten times. CDR3 bases: TGTGCCAGCAGCTTATTAGCGGGGGAGATCGAGCAGTACTTC. This translates into CASSLLAGEIEQYF. The V call is TRBV5-4, the J call TRBJ2-7, with 9 bases identical to TRBD2. The V gene's germline CDR1 is SGHNT and CDR2 YYREEE (reference sequence). The ends lost 2 bases at V and 6 bases at J; junction bases unmatched: 6. The CDR3 has 14 amino acids.

This clonotype was found many times. This sequence joins TRBV6-1 and TRBJ1-1; possibly TRBD1 for D (5 bases). V lost 6 bases and J lost 6, with 20 bases in between. This CDR3 region has 15 residues. In germline, CDR1 is MNHNS, CDR2 SASEGT. Here the CDR3 DNA reads TGTGCCAGCAGGGACAAATCGGGGGTTCGGTCTGAAGCTTTCTTT. It translates to CASRDKSGVRSEAFF.